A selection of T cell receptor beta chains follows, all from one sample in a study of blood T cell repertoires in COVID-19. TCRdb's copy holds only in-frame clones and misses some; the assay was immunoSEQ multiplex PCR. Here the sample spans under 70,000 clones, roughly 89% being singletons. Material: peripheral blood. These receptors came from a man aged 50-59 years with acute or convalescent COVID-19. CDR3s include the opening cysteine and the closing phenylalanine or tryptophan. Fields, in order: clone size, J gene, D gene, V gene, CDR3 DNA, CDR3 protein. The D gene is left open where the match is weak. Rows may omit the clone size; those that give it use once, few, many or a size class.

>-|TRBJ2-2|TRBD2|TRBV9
TGTGCCAGCAGCGAGTCGACTAGCGGGAGCAACACCGGGGAGCTGTTTTTT
CASSESTSGSNTGELFF
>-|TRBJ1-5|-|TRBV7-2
TGTGCCAGCAGCTTAGCAGGGCAGGGTGGGTCTGTACAGCCCCAGCATTTT
CASSLAGQGGSVQPQHF
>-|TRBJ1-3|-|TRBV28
TGTGCCAGCAGTTTTAGAGGCGATCCCAGAAACACCATATATTTT
CASSFRGDPRNTIYF
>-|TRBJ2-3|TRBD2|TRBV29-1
TGCAGCGTCTCGGGGGGGCTGAGCACAGATACGCAGTATTTT
CSVSGGLSTDTQYF
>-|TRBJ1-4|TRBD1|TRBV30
TGTGCCTGGATTAAGGACAGGGGTGAAAAACTGTTTTTT
CAWIKDRGEKLFF
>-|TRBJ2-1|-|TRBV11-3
TGTGCCAGCAGCTTCGGGTTCGGAGAGGGCAAGGGATCCTACAATGAGCAGTTCTTC
CASSFGFGEGKGSYNEQFF
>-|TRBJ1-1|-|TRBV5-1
TGCGCCAGCAGCTCGGGGGGGTCGACAGTTGAAGCTTTCTTT
CASSSGGSTVEAFF
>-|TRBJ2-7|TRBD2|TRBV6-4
TGTGCCAGCAGTGACTCGACTAGCGGGGGCCCGAGCTCCTACGAGCAGTACTTC
CASSDSTSGGPSSYEQYF
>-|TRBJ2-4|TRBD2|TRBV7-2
TGTGCCAGCAGCTTAGTGGGAAGTAGCGGGGGGAGCATTCAGTACTTC
CASSLVGSSGGSIQYF
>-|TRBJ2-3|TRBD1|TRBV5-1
TGCGCCAGCAGCTCATGGACAGGGGGCAAGGGCACAGATACGCAGTATTTT
CASSSWTGGKGTDTQYF
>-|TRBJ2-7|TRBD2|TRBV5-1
TGCGCCAGCAGCTGGGGACTAGCGGGAGGGCCGGCTTACGAGCAGTACTTC
CASSWGLAGGPAYEQYF
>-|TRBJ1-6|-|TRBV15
TGTGCCACCAGCAGAGAGTCAAGCAGGCCCAATTCGCCCCTCCACTTT
CATSRESSRPNSPLHF
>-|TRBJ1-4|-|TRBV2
TGTGCCAGCAGTGAAGCCACAAGATCTGCAACTAATGAAAAACTGTTTTTT
CASSEATRSATNEKLFF
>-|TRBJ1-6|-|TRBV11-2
TGTGCCAGCAGCTTACTGGACGGCGACAGGACACCCCTCCACTTT
CASSLLDGDRTPLHF
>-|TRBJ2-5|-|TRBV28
TGTGCCAGCAGTTTTCTGGAGACCCAGTACTTC
CASSFLETQYF
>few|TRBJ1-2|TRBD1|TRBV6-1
TGTGCCAGCAGTGAACAGAGACAGGGTTTGTATGGCTACACCTTC
CASSEQRQGLYGYTF
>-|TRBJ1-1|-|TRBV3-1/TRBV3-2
TGTGCCAGCCTTCTAAGCCATGGAGGGAACACTGAAGCTTTCTTT
CASLLSHGGNTEAFF
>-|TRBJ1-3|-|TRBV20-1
TGCAGTGCTATTCGGGGAAACACCATATATTTT
CSAIRGNTIYF
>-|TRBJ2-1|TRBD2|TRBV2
TGTGCCAGCAGTGAAACGGAGCGGGGGGGCCCTGTCTACAATGAGCAGTTCTTC
CASSETERGGPVYNEQFF
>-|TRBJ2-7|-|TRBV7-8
TGTGCCAGCAGCTCCAGACTGGAGATCTCCTACGAGCAGTACTTC
CASSSRLEISYEQYF
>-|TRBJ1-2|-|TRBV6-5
TGTGCCACTCGGACAGATGCTAACTATGGCTACACCTTC
CATRTDANYGYTF
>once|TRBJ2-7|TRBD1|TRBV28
TGTGCCAGCAGTAGAGCAGGACAGGTTTACGAGCAGTACTTC
CASSRAGQVYEQYF
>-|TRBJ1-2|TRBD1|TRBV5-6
TGTGCCAGCAGGGCCACAGGGGGGGACTATGGCTACACCTTC
CASRATGGDYGYTF
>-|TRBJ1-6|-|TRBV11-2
TGTGCCAGCAGCGCGGACAGCCTGAATTCACCCCTCCACTTT
CASSADSLNSPLHF